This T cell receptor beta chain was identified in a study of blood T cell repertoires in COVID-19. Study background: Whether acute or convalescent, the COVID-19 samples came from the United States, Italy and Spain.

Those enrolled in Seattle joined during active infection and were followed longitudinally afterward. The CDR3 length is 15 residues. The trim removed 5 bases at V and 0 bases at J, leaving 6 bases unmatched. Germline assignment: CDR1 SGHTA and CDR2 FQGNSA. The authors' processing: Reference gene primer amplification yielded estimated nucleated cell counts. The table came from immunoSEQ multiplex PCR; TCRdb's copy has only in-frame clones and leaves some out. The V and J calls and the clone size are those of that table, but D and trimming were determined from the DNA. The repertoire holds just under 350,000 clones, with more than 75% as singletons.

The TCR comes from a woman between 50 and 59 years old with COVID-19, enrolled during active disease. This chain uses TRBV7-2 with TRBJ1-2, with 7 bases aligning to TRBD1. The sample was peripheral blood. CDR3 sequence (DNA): TGTGCCAGCAGCGGAAGGGACAGAGCTAACTATGGCTACACCTTC. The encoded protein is CASSGRDRANYGYTF.